This T cell receptor (beta chain) stems from a study of Ad26.COV2.S vaccination and SARS-CoV-2 variants. Study at large: Donor was one of the participants in the Ad26.COV2.S arm of the COV1001 trial. Ad26.COV2.S, an intramuscular injection, was given once or twice 56 days apart. Overall study results and limits: Among vaccine recipients, spike-specific TCR breadth exceeded that of placebo recipients. The TCR-based breadth and depth measures might underestimate overall T cell responses.

Described treatment: approximately 18 received Ad26.COV2.S at low or high dose, single or two shots; 5 received placebo; per-sample allocation not given. At day 63 after the first vaccine or placebo injection, samples were drawn. Trimming left V 3 bases short and J 8 bases short, with 13 bases between. This CDR3 comprises 13 residues. The germline V gene encodes CDR1 SGHNT and CDR2 YENEEA. TCRdb keeps only in-frame clones here, not all; method: immunoSEQ multiplex PCR. This table has some 390,000 clones, approximately 91% appearing once. On this clone itself: Antigen: not known.

The specimen comprised peripheral blood, sampled in a trial of Ad26.COV2.S vaccine versus placebo. This TCR came from a person between 18 and 60 years old who received the Ad26.COV2.S COVID-19 vaccine or a placebo. The chain joins TRBV11-3 to TRBJ1-1; no clear D. The CDR3 reads CASSLGRSREAFF. As DNA, the CDR3 is TGTGCCAGCAGCTTGGGCCGCAGCAGGGAAGCTTTCTTT.